The T cell receptor beta chain described here comes from a study of blood T cell repertoires in COVID-19. Study-wide context: The United States, Italy and Spain provided the acute and convalescent COVID-19 samples. Sources were T cells, B-cell-depleted T cells, or PBMCs; the material itself was cDNA or gDNA.

In the source study's methods: It was from reference gene primer amplification that nucleated cell counts were estimated. Generated by immunoSEQ multiplex PCR, the TCRdb table keeps only in-frame clones and is missing some. Clonal size and the V and J genes are those of that table, whereas D and trimming came from the DNA. The sample has over 150,000 clones; 75% to 85% are singletons. Seattle's cohort entered during active infection and was followed longitudinally. Input material: peripheral blood. This TCR derives from a woman aged 55-75 years with COVID-19, enrolled during active disease.

The CDR3 sequence is CAISLTGISSYGYTF. The CDR3 DNA reads as TGTGCCATCAGTTTGACAGGGATTTCGTCTTATGGCTACACCTTC. The chain combines TRBV10-3 with TRBJ1-2, with TRBD1 identical over 7 bases. The CDR3 has 15 residues. Germline V gene sequence: CDR1 ENHRY, CDR2 SYGVKD. Unmatched junction bases numbered 11, after V lost 5 bases and J lost 5 bases.